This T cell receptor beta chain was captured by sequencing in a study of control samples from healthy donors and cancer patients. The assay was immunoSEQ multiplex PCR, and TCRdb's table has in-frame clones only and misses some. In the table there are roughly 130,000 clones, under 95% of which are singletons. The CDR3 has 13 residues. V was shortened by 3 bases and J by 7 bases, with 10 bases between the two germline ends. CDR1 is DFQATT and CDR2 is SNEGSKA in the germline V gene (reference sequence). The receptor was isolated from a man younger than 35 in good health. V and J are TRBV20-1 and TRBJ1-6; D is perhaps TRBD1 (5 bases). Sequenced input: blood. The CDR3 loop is CSASLTVNSPLHF. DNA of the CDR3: TGCAGTGCTAGTTTGACAGTAAATTCACCCCTCCACTTT.